The 30 T cell receptor beta chains below were found in one sample sequenced in a study of T-cell reconstitution after alpha-beta-depleted transplantation in children. The authors prepared the TCRbeta library with unique molecular identifiers. TCRdb re-called the PCR reads with MiXCR, one entry per CDR3 protein. The data show 400,000 to 500,000 distinct CDR3 sequences, with 11% seen just once and roughly 5.1% held by the top ten. The specimen comprised PBMCs from the stem cell graft donor, sampled from the stem cell graft. All receptors come from a human donor who donated a stem cell graft to a child with acute myeloid leukemia.

Only a few counts were recorded for this clonotype. The chain carries TRBV12-3 or TRBV12-4 and TRBJ2-1, with TRBD1 identical over 8 bases. V was pared by 8 bases and J by 3 bases, with 9 bases of the junction left unmatched. The CDR3 has 15 amino acids. The CDR3 reads CASAKTGELYNEQFF. In DNA form, the CDR3 reads TGTGCCAGCGCTAAGACAGGGGAACTCTACAATGAGCAGTTCTTC.

A few counts support this clonotype. The V gene is TRBV5-1, the J gene TRBJ1-1; possibly TRBD1 for D (5 bases). V was cut by 0 bases and J by 10 bases, with 13 bases left in between. This CDR3 comprises 13 residues. CDR1 and CDR2 from the germline V gene are SGHRS and YFSETQ. The CDR3 protein is CASSLAGGGVAFF. DNA of the CDR3: TGCGCCAGCAGCTTGGCCGGGGGGGGAGTAGCTTTCTTT.

This rearrangement joins TRBV10-3 to TRBJ1-1, with D tentatively TRBD1 (5 bases). V lost 4 bases, J lost 8 bases, and 8 bases lay in between. Germline V lookup: CDR1 ENHRY, CDR2 SYGVKD. The CDR3 is 11 residues long. CDR3 coding DNA: TGTGCCATCAGTGGACAGCACGAAGCTTTCTTT. Translated: CAISGQHEAFF.

The table lists this clonotype with many counts. The chain couples TRBV12-3 or TRBV12-4 to TRBJ1-6, with D unresolved. The CDR3 has 12 amino acids. V was trimmed by 6 bases and J by 14 bases, leaving 14 bases between them. CDR3 sequence reads: CASSPGPGSLHF. DNA of the CDR3: TGTGCCAGCAGCCCCGGGCCAGGATCCCTCCACTTT.

This rearrangement joins TRBV6-2 or TRBV6-3 to TRBJ2-7; possibly TRBD2 for D (5 bases). CDR1 and CDR2 from the germline V gene are MNHEY and SVGEGT. The CDR3 sequence is 15 residues long. V gave up 0 bases and J gave up 5 bases, with 14 bases separating them. The DNA of the CDR3 is TGTGCCAGCAGTTACTCGAACAGCGGCTCGAACGAGCAGTACTTC. Amino acid sequence: CASSYSNSGSNEQYF.

J is TRBJ1-2 and V is TRBV20-1, with D possibly TRBD1 on 6 matching bases. V lost 6 bases and J lost 4, with 15 bases in between. In germline, CDR1 is DFQATT, CDR2 SNEGSKA (reference sequence). This CDR3 has 13 residues. The DNA of the CDR3 is TGCAGTGCCGCTCCGGGGGCAGGCTATGGCTACACCTTC. It is translated as CSAAPGAGYGYTF.

CDR3 DNA sequence: TGTGCCAGCAGCCAGTGGGGGGGCTCCTACGAGCAGTACTTC. It yields the protein CASSQWGGSYEQYF. The J gene is TRBJ2-7, the V gene TRBV14; 7 nucleotides align to TRBD2. The CDR3 runs to 14 residues. Unmatched junction bases numbered 2, after V lost 3 bases and J lost 0 bases. The germline CDR1 and CDR2 sequences are SGHDN and FVKESK. The full variable domain, completed using reference TRBV14 and TRBJ2-7, is EAGVTQFPSHSVIEKGQTVTLRCDPISGHDNLYWYRRVMGKEIKFLLHFVKESKQDESGMPNNRFLAERTGGTYSTLKVQPAELEDSGVYFCASSQWGGSYEQYFGPGTRLTVT.

The table lists this clonotype with many counts. This chain joins TRBV12-3 or TRBV12-4 and TRBJ1-1; no firm D call. The germline V and J ends were trimmed by 7 bases and 0 bases, with 0 bases remaining between them. The CDR3 spans 10 residues. The CDR3 nucleotides read TGTGCCAGCATGAACACTGAAGCTTTCTTT. Protein product: CASMNTEAFF.

This clonotype was recorded once. J is TRBJ2-7 and V is TRBV29-1, with D maybe TRBD2 (5 bases). The CDR3 spans 15 residues. The V end was cut by 4 bases, the J end by 0 bases, with 16 bases between. The germline V gene has CDR1 SQVTM and CDR2 ANQGSEA. The CDR3 loop reads CSVGRNLGSSYEQYF. CDR3 nucleotides: TGCAGCGTTGGCCGTAACTTGGGGAGCTCCTACGAGCAGTACTTC.

This clonotype was seen more than once but under ten times. The V gene is TRBV12-3 or TRBV12-4, the J gene TRBJ2-3; D ambiguous. Trimming took off 5 bases at V and 2 bases at J, with 5 bases between the two ends. This CDR3 comprises 12 residues. CDR3: CASSTATDTQYF. The CDR3 DNA reads TGTGCCAGCAGTACCGCCACAGATACGCAGTATTTT.

J is TRBJ2-4 and V is TRBV5-5, with D uncertain. Trimming took 1 base from V and 0 from J, leaving 11 bases between them. The CDR3 is 16 residues long. Germline V CDR1 and CDR2: SGHKS, YYEKEE (reference sequence). The CDR3 DNA reads TGTGCCAGCAGCTTGTACGTGGGTGAAGCCAAAAACATTCAGTACTTC. Encoded protein: CASSLYVGEAKNIQYF.

The chain is built from TRBV6-1 and TRBJ2-6; the D is unclear. The CDR3 spans 16 residues. The V end was cut by 3 bases, the J end by 0 bases, with 9 bases between. The V gene's germline CDR1 is MNHNS and CDR2 SASEGT. CDR3 sequence (DNA): TGTGCCAGCAGTGATGACTGGAGCTCTGGGGCCAACGTCCTGACTTTC. Its translation: CASSDDWSSGANVLTF.

The rearrangement links TRBV5-4 to TRBJ2-2; weak D call: TRBD1 (8 bases). Germline V gene data show CDR1 as SGHNT and CDR2 as YYREEE (reference sequence). CDR3 length: 20 amino acids. V shed 0 bases and J shed 4 bases, with 25 bases lying between them. The CDR3 is CASSLAWTGSVRGSTGELFF. The DNA of the CDR3 is TGTGCCAGCAGCTTGGCCTGGACAGGGAGCGTGCGCGGGAGCACCGGGGAGCTGTTTTTT.

In this sample, this clonotype turned up a few times. V usage is TRBV12-3 or TRBV12-4 and J usage is TRBJ1-1, with 9 bases lining up with TRBD1. The CDR3 spans 14 residues. J was trimmed by 6 bases and V by 4 bases; bases with no gene match: 6. CDR3 region: CASSWGQGWPEAFF. DNA for the CDR3: TGTGCCAGCAGTTGGGGACAGGGATGGCCTGAAGCTTTCTTT.

This clonotype has only a few counts. V is TRBV20-1 and J is TRBJ2-1; D might be TRBD1 or TRBD2, each matching 5 bases. Trimming cost V 6 bases and J 2 bases, with 14 bases left between them. Germline V gene lookup returns CDR1 DFQATT and CDR2 SNEGSKA (reference sequence). The CDR3 length is 14 residues. This CDR3 reads CSATGTLTYNEQFF. The CDR3 nucleotides are TGCAGTGCGACCGGGACCTTAACCTACAATGAGCAGTTCTTC.

A remark on this clonotype: A read error may be the cause here, since a much bigger clone is one base away. The chain uses TRBV5-1 and TRBJ2-5; TRBD1 matches at 7 bases. The CDR3 totals 14 residues. Germline CDR1 reads SGHRS; CDR2 reads YFSETQ. The CDR3, as DNA: TGCGCCAGCAGCTTGGAGTCAGGGGGAGAGACCCACTACTTC. Its protein product is CASSLESGGETHYF.

This clonotype was detected only a few times. The chain is built from TRBV30 and TRBJ2-1; 10 nucleotides agree with TRBD1. CDR3 length: 13 residues. CDR1 GTSNPN and CDR2 SVGIG come from the germline V gene (reference sequence). J lost 8 bases, V lost 1 base, and 2 bases had no gene match. The CDR3 protein is CAWSADRGHEQFF. CDR3 DNA sequence: TGTGCCTGGAGTGCCGACAGGGGGCATGAGCAGTTCTTC.

This clonotype was found a few times. This chain connects TRBV20-1 to TRBJ2-1; TRBD1 matches 10 bases. This CDR3 spans 14 amino acids. CDR1 DFQATT and CDR2 SNEGSKA come from the germline V gene (reference sequence). The V and J ends lost 4 bases and 4 bases, in that order; junction bases with no gene match: 4. DNA for the CDR3: TGCAGTGCTACCGGGACAGGGGCTTACAATGAGCAGTTCTTC. Its translation is CSATGTGAYNEQFF.

This sequence joins TRBV20-1 and TRBJ2-3; D assignment may be TRBD1 or TRBD2 (5 bases each). The CDR3 covers 15 residues. V lost 6 bases, J lost 6 bases, and 22 bases lay in between. Germline CDR1 reads DFQATT; CDR2 reads SNEGSKA (reference sequence). As DNA, the CDR3 is TGCAGTGCAACTCTACGGGGCGGAGGATATGATACGCAGTATTTT. This codes for CSATLRGGGYDTQYF.

This clonotype was seen ten or more times. The CDR3 DNA reads TGTGCCAGCAACGGGGCGGGCCGCGCGAACACCGGGGAGCTGTTTTTT. Protein sequence: CASNGAGRANTGELFF. This sequence joins TRBV12-3 or TRBV12-4 and TRBJ2-2, with D perhaps assigned TRBD1 or TRBD2 (5 bases each). V lost 7 bases, J lost 0 bases, and 15 bases lay in between. This CDR3 has 16 amino acids.

The table lists this clonotype with many counts. This chain links TRBV20-1 with TRBJ1-5; TRBD1 matches 9 bases. Germline V CDR1 and CDR2: DFQATT, SNEGSKA (reference sequence). This CDR3 comprises 14 residues. Trimming cost V 6 bases and J 4 bases; bases outside gene matches: 7. Here the CDR3 DNA reads TGCAGTGCCATCCCGGGACAGGGAAATCAGCCCCAGCATTTT. Translation: CSAIPGQGNQPQHF.

The DNA of the CDR3 is TGTGCCAGCAGCTGGACCAACAAGGGAACCGGGGAGCTGTTTTTT. Encoded protein: CASSWTNKGTGELFF. The chain links TRBV7-8 to TRBJ2-2; D is unresolved. V was shortened by 4 bases and J by 5 bases, with 14 bases between the two germline ends. Germline V gene sequence: CDR1 SGHVS, CDR2 FQNEAQ. This CDR3 has 15 amino acids.

This clonotype was picked up a small number of times. The V call is TRBV7-2, the J call TRBJ2-2; TRBD1 is a possible D gene (5 bases). The germline V gene has CDR1 SGHTA and CDR2 FQGNSA. The CDR3 length is 17 residues. Trimming shortened V by 1 base and J by 0 bases, and 12 bases separated the two germline ends. The CDR3 here is CASSLDAGMANTGELFF. The CDR3 bases are TGTGCCAGCAGCTTAGACGCAGGGATGGCGAACACCGGGGAGCTGTTTTTT.

J is TRBJ1-1 and V is TRBV29-1; TRBD1 might be the D (5 bases). The V end was cut by 7 bases, the J end by 3 bases, with 18 bases between. The CDR3 is 14 residues long. Germline V lookup: CDR1 SQVTM, CDR2 ANQGSEA. Here the CDR3 DNA reads TGCAGCGCCCTGGGAGGGGATCAGGACACTGAAGCTTTCTTT. Residues: CSALGGDQDTEAFF.

This clonotype was seen a few times. The V and J genes are TRBV12-3 or TRBV12-4 and TRBJ2-3; TRBD2 matches 8 bases. The CDR3 extends over 14 amino acids. Germline trimming cut 5 bases from V and 7 bases from J; bases unmatched to any gene: 8. The chain's CDR3 is CASSPGTSGYTQYF. CDR3 nucleotide sequence: TGTGCCAGCAGTCCTGGGACTAGTGGGTATACGCAGTATTTT.

The chain joins TRBV10-1 to TRBJ2-1, with TRBD1 matching over 9 bases. V lost 9 bases, J lost 3 bases, and 6 bases stayed unmatched. The germline CDR1 and CDR2 sequences are WNHNN and SYGVQD (reference sequence). The CDR3 length is 14 residues. CDR3 sequence reads: CASSGQGNYNEQFF. CDR3 DNA sequence: TGCGCCAGTTCAGGACAGGGGAACTACAATGAGCAGTTCTTC.

This clonotype was seen at least ten times. The J gene is TRBJ2-5, the V gene TRBV20-1, with 8 bases lining up with TRBD1. CDR3 length: 16 residues. V lost 0 bases, J lost 3 bases, and 9 bases stayed unmatched. Germline assignment: CDR1 DFQATT and CDR2 SNEGSKA (reference sequence). The CDR3 is CSARDSPDRGKETQYF. CDR3 coding DNA: TGCAGTGCTAGAGATTCCCCCGACAGGGGAAAAGAGACCCAGTACTTC.

This clonotype was seen ten or more times. The CDR3 sequence: CSATSGSSYNEQFF. The DNA for the CDR3 is TGCAGTGCTACTAGCGGGAGCTCCTACAATGAGCAGTTCTTC. The rearrangement uses TRBV20-1 and TRBJ2-1, with TRBD2 matching 10 bases. This CDR3 contains 14 residues. Germline CDR1 is DFQATT and CDR2 is SNEGSKA (reference sequence). V was pared by 4 bases and J by 0 bases, with 0 bases of the junction left unmatched.

The chain employs TRBV20-1 and TRBJ2-7, with 10 bases that match TRBD2. Germline V gives CDR1 DFQATT, CDR2 SNEGSKA (reference sequence). The CDR3 spans 16 residues. V gave up 5 bases and J gave up 7 bases; unmatched junction bases: 17. CDR3 loop: CSAVEVTAGGPGEQYF. CDR3 bases: TGCAGTGCTGTCGAGGTCACAGCGGGAGGGCCGGGGGAGCAGTACTTC.

This clonotype was recorded a few times. The chain recombines TRBV15 with TRBJ2-7, with 7 bases that match TRBD2. The junction had 2 bases not matched to a gene; V was cut back by 0 bases and J by 3 bases. CDR3 length: 14 amino acids. In germline, CDR1 is LNHNV, CDR2 YYDKDF (reference sequence). CDR3 DNA sequence: TGTGCCACCAGCAGAGAAGGCGGGAGCTACGAGCAGTACTTC. This translates into CATSREGGSYEQYF.